The 10 T cell receptor beta chains below were found in one sample sequenced in a study of beta chain features in type 1 diabetes. What these receptors recognize is not known. The whole isolated RNA underwent reverse transcription, so sequencing captured expressed TCRB transcripts. TCRdb's table, derived via immunoSEQ multiplex PCR, lists solely in-frame clones and lacks some. Found here are 300,000 or so clones, roughly an eighth of them singletons; the top ten hold about 0.017%. The study, taken as a whole, reports: Type 1 diabetes patients had moderately but significantly shorter TCRB CDR3s in all four CD4+ subsets.

The sequenced sample was naive CD4+ T cells from blood. These receptors were obtained from a man aged 25-40 years with type 1 diabetes.

This chain connects TRBV7-2 to TRBJ1-1, with D possibly matching TRBD1 (5 bases). The CDR3 sequence is 14 residues long. Germline CDR1 SGHTA, CDR2 FQGNSA. V lost 5 bases to trimming and J lost 1 base, with 11 bases between them. CDR3 sequence: CASSPRQGNTEAFF. DNA of the CDR3: TGTGCCAGCAGCCCTCGGCAGGGGAACACTGAAGCTTTCTTT.

The V gene is TRBV28, the J gene TRBJ2-3; TRBD2 matches 11 bases. Germline CDR1 and CDR2: MDHEN and SYDVKM. The CDR3 sequence is 17 residues long. Trimming at V came to 1 base and at J to 1 base, leaving 4 bases not matched to a gene. The CDR3 nucleotides read TGTGCCAGCAGTTTATATGTAGCGGGAGGGGGCACAGATACGCAGTATTTT. It specifies CASSLYVAGGGTDTQYF. Full variable domain (rest looked up from reference TRBV28 and TRBJ2-3): DVKVTQSSRYLVKRTGEKVFLECVQDMDHENMFWYRQDPGLGLRLIYFSYDVKMKEKGDIPEGYSVSREKKERFSLILESASTNQTSMYLCASSLYVAGGGTDTQYFGPGTRLTVL.

CDR3 region: CASSPAGGQSDGYTF. CDR3 coding DNA: TGTGCCAGCTCACCAGCGGGGGGGCAATCGGATGGCTACACCTTC. J is TRBJ1-2 and V is TRBV18; tentative D call: TRBD1 (6 bases). The germline V gene encodes CDR1 KGHSH and CDR2 LQKENI. Trimming stripped 2 bases from V and 6 bases from J, with 16 bases between. This CDR3 is built from 15 residues.

Only a few counts were recorded for this clone. The rearrangement uses TRBV7-2 and TRBJ1-2, with a tentative D call TRBD1 (6 bases). The CDR3 is 14 amino acids. Trimming removed 5 bases from V and 5 bases from J, with 15 bases in between. The V gene's germline CDR1 is SGHTA and CDR2 FQGNSA. The CDR3 here is CASSPRGAGYGYTF. For the CDR3, the DNA is TGTGCCAGCAGCCCCCGGGGGGCGGGTTATGGCTACACCTTC.

In this sample, this clone turned up a few times. V gene TRBV28 combines with J gene TRBJ2-1; unclear D gene. Between the trimmed V and J ends, which lost 7 bases and 5 bases, there was a span of 18 bases. The CDR3 extends over 15 amino acids. Germline assignment: CDR1 MDHEN and CDR2 SYDVKM. The CDR3 DNA is TGTGCCAGCATGCGGCCCCCGGCGGCCAACAATGAGCAGTTCTTC. This encodes CASMRPPAANNEQFF.

This clone occurred a few times. The chain employs TRBV7-2 and TRBJ2-7; 7 nucleotides align to TRBD2. This CDR3 has 14 residues. CDR1 is SGHTA, CDR2 FQGNSA, per germline. J lost 0 bases, V lost 5 bases, and 4 bases had no gene match. CDR3 DNA sequence: TGTGCCAGCAGCGCGCAGCGGGACTCCTACGAGCAGTACTTC. This encodes CASSAQRDSYEQYF.

This clone was observed a handful of times. The chain recombines TRBV7-2 with TRBJ2-3, with 12 nucleotides matching TRBD2. The CDR3 sequence is 17 residues long. CDR1 SGHTA and CDR2 FQGNSA come from the germline V gene. The junction had 6 bases not matched to a gene; V was cut back by 3 bases and J by 2 bases. CDR3: CASSFYRTSGNTDTQYF. In DNA, the CDR3 is TGTGCCAGCAGCTTCTACCGGACTAGCGGGAACACAGATACGCAGTATTTT.

The rearrangement uses TRBV27 and TRBJ2-1; D is possibly TRBD2 (5 bases). The CDR3 loop spans 12 amino acids. The germline V gene encodes CDR1 MNHEY and CDR2 SMNVEV (reference sequence). Trimming took off 0 bases at V and 9 bases at J, with 6 bases between the two ends. For the CDR3, the DNA is TGTGCCAGCAGTTTATCGGCGGGTGAGCAGTTCTTC. Translated: CASSLSAGEQFF.

This clone was counted only a few times. V and J are TRBV5-1 and TRBJ2-1; TRBD2 might be the D (5 bases). CDR3 length: 15 residues. V was cut by 4 bases and J by 0 bases, with 11 bases left in between. Germline values: CDR1 SGHRS, CDR2 YFSETQ. The CDR3 loop reads CASSGGSSSYNEQFF. The DNA of the CDR3 is TGCGCCAGCAGCGGCGGGTCGAGCTCCTACAATGAGCAGTTCTTC.

The chain uses TRBV6-4 and TRBJ2-1; D is unresolved. The CDR3 is 15 amino acids. Germline CDR1 MRHNA, CDR2 SNTAGT. Trimming shortened V by 6 bases and J by 6 bases, and 18 bases separated the two germline ends. DNA for the CDR3: TGTGCCAGCAGCACCGACACCACCGAGATCAATGAGCAGTTCTTC. It codes for CASSTDTTEINEQFF.